These 20 T cell receptor beta chains originate from one sample sequenced in a study of shared clonotypes between healthy human individuals. Repertoires were generated with immunoSEQ multiplex PCR, while TCRdb's copy carries only in-frame clones and drops some. Of a few hundred thousand clones in the sample, 65% were seen once. The sample comprised memory CD4+ T cells sorted from blood. Subset: CD45RA-negative fraction. These receptors came from a man younger than 40 in good health.

This clone was seen a handful of times. The chain combines TRBV2 with TRBJ1-1; D remains unclear. The germline CDR1 and CDR2 sequences are SNHLY and FYNNEI. The CDR3 is made up of 11 amino acids. V was trimmed by 5 bases and J by 2 bases, leaving 3 bases between them. The CDR3 spells CASSLNTEAFF. For the CDR3, the DNA is TGTGCCAGCAGTCTTAACACTGAAGCTTTCTTT.

The chain carries TRBV19 and TRBJ2-7; TRBD1 matches 9 bases. Trimming at V came to 9 bases and at J to 0 bases, leaving 3 bases not matched to a gene. This CDR3 contains 13 residues. Per the germline V gene, CDR1 is LNHDA and CDR2 is SQIVND (reference sequence). CDR3 sequence: CASRDRDSYEQYF. In nucleotides, the CDR3 is TGTGCCAGCCGGGACAGGGACTCCTACGAGCAGTACTTC.

The J gene is TRBJ2-7, the V gene TRBV18; no reliable D call. CDR1 and CDR2 from the germline V gene are KGHSH and LQKENI. V was pared by 5 bases and J by 2 bases, with 19 bases between. There are 16 residues in the CDR3. The CDR3 DNA sequence: TGTGCCAGCTCATTAATAGGATCAGGTTCGGCCTACGAGCAGTACTTC. This encodes CASSLIGSGSAYEQYF.

The rearrangement joins TRBV5-1 to TRBJ2-5; perhaps D is TRBD1 or TRBD2 (5 bases each). CDR3 size: 14 residues. The V end was cut by 4 bases, the J end by 4 bases, with 14 bases between. Germline-derived CDR1 and CDR2 are SGHRS and YFSETQ. CDR3 loop: CASSPQGGGETQYF. As DNA, the CDR3 is TGCGCCAGCAGCCCTCAGGGTGGGGGAGAGACCCAGTACTTC.

This chain links TRBV5-1 with TRBJ2-3; D gene ambiguous. Trimming removed 5 bases at V and 0 bases at J, with 13 bases between. The CDR3 covers 15 residues. Germline CDR1 SGHRS, CDR2 YFSETQ. CDR3 region: CASSLNLPSTDTQYF. The DNA of the CDR3 is TGCGCCAGCAGTTTGAACCTACCTAGCACAGATACGCAGTATTTT.

This clone was recorded at least ten times. The chain carries TRBV19 and TRBJ2-1, with D uncertain. V was cut by 10 bases and J by 6 bases, with 13 bases left in between. The germline V gene has CDR1 LNHDA and CDR2 SQIVND (reference sequence). CDR3 length equals 12 residues. CDR3 loop: CATQVGRNEQFF. In DNA form, the CDR3 reads TGTGCCACGCAAGTGGGCCGCAATGAGCAGTTCTTC.

The sample holds one count of this clone. This rearrangement joins TRBV19 to TRBJ2-1; D assignment may be TRBD1 or TRBD2 (5 bases each). Germline V gene lookup returns CDR1 LNHDA and CDR2 SQIVND (reference sequence). Trimming left V 3 bases short and J 1 base short, with 10 bases between. The CDR3 extends over 15 amino acids. CDR3 sequence: CASSIRGSSYNEQFF. The CDR3 bases are TGTGCCAGTAGTATCCGGGGCTCGTCCTACAATGAGCAGTTCTTC.

The chain combines TRBV2 with TRBJ2-1; D uncertain. Between the trimmed V and J ends, which lost 4 bases and 1 base, there was a span of 14 bases. The CDR3 runs 16 residues. Germline V CDR1 and CDR2: SNHLY, FYNNEI. CDR3 in amino acids: CASSGAPGRSYNEQFF. The CDR3 DNA reads as TGTGCCAGCAGTGGGGCTCCGGGCAGGTCCTACAATGAGCAGTTCTTC.

About this clone itself: Just one base apart from a much larger clone, this may be a read error. This rearrangement joins TRBV11-2 to TRBJ2-2; D not certain. Between the trimmed V and J ends, which lost 4 bases and 3 bases, there was a span of 3 bases. Looked up from germline, CDR1 is SGHAT and CDR2 is FQNNGV. The CDR3 sequence is 12 residues long. CDR3 residues: CASSSHTGELFF. CDR3 bases: TGTGCCAGCAGCTCTCACACCGGGGAGCTGTTTTTT.

CDR3 loop: CASSKEHSGQFF. CDR3 bases: TGTGCCAGCAGCAAAGAGCACTCGGGGCAGTTCTTC. This rearrangement joins TRBV21-1 to TRBJ2-1; TRBD2, the D gene given by the table, was not confirmed from the DNA. TRBV21-1 is classified as a pseudogene. The CDR3 totals 12 residues.

The rearrangement joins TRBV5-1 to TRBJ2-3; possibly TRBD1 or TRBD2 for D (6 bases each). Trimming cost V 5 bases and J 2 bases, with 12 bases left between them. Germline V gene data show CDR1 as SGHRS and CDR2 as YFSETQ. This CDR3 spans 14 amino acids. CDR3 in DNA: TGCGCCAGCAGTATGGGGGGCTACACAGATACGCAGTATTTT. It is translated as CASSMGGYTDTQYF.

This clone was seen a few times. The chain has TRBV19 and TRBJ2-2; tentative D call: TRBD2 (6 bases). Germline CDR1 LNHDA, CDR2 SQIVND (reference sequence). Trimming removed 6 bases at V and 2 bases at J, with 10 bases between. This CDR3 has 14 residues. This chain's CDR3 is CASRRDSNTGELFF. The CDR3, as DNA: TGTGCCAGTAGGAGGGACTCCAACACCGGGGAGCTGTTTTTT.

The rearrangement links TRBV13 to TRBJ2-7; possibly TRBD1 or TRBD2 for D (6 bases each). The CDR3 sequence is 18 residues long. CDR1 is PRHDT, CDR2 FYEKMQ, per germline (reference sequence). V dropped 3 bases and J dropped 7 bases, with 28 bases sitting between them. The CDR3 sequence: CASSFSTARGDWLGEQYF. The CDR3 DNA reads as TGTGCCAGCAGCTTTTCGACGGCGAGGGGGGATTGGCTAGGGGAGCAGTACTTC.

The chain employs TRBV6-1 and TRBJ1-1, with 8 bases matching TRBD1. Germline V CDR1 and CDR2: MNHNS, SASEGT. The CDR3 has 13 amino acids. The trim removed 6 bases at V and 5 bases at J, leaving 5 bases unmatched. Here the CDR3 reads CASSVYRGTEAFF. The CDR3 DNA sequence: TGTGCCAGCAGCGTATACAGGGGGACTGAAGCTTTCTTT.

This chain uses TRBV28 with TRBJ2-7; D perhaps matches TRBD1 (6 bases). Germline CDR1 and CDR2: MDHEN and SYDVKM. CDR3 size: 14 residues. V lost 2 bases to trimming and J lost 4 bases, with 12 bases between them. CDR3 coding DNA: TGTGCCAGCAGTTTACCCAGGGGAGCTTACGAGCAGTACTTC. Translated: CASSLPRGAYEQYF.

The rearrangement links TRBV18 to TRBJ2-3; 9 nucleotides align to TRBD1. The length of the CDR3 is 17 residues. Germline-derived CDR1 and CDR2 are KGHSH and LQKENI. V shed 2 bases, J shed 6 bases, and the junction held 12 bases outside the gene matches. This CDR3 reads CASSPNSEWTGADTQYF. DNA of the CDR3: TGTGCCAGCTCACCAAATTCAGAGTGGACAGGGGCCGATACGCAGTATTTT.

In its sample, this clone was seen a few times. The J gene is TRBJ1-1, the V gene TRBV11-2, with 7 bases identical to TRBD1. Germline CDR1 and CDR2: SGHAT and FQNNGV. The CDR3 sequence is 14 residues long. The ends lost 5 bases at V and 11 bases at J; junction bases unmatched: 14. For the CDR3, the DNA is TGTGCCAGCAGCAAGAACAGGGGCCGCTTGCGGGCTTTCTTT. Protein: CASSKNRGRLRAFF.

This clone was observed a few times. The CDR3 sequence is CASSLEGGFTDTQYF. The CDR3 bases are TGTGCCAGCAGCTTGGAGGGAGGATTCACAGATACGCAGTATTTT. The rearrangement uses TRBV5-4 and TRBJ2-3; D might be TRBD2 (6 bases). The CDR3 length is 15 residues. The V end was cut by 0 bases, the J end by 2 bases, with 10 bases between. From germline, CDR1 is SGHNT and CDR2 YYREEE (reference sequence). Full variable domain (remainder filled in from reference TRBV5-4 and TRBJ2-3): ETGVTQSPTHLIKTRGQQVTLRCSSQSGHNTVSWYQQALGQGPQFIFQYYREEENGRGNFPPRFSGLQFPNYSSELNVNALELDDSALYLCASSLEGGFTDTQYFGPGTRLTVL.

This clone came up a few times. The CDR3 region has the DNA TGCAGCGCTCAGGACAGGGGACTAGGTCGCACCGGGGAGCTGTTTTTT. Its protein is CSAQDRGLGRTGELFF. The J gene is TRBJ2-2, the V gene TRBV29-1, with a possible D match to TRBD1 (9 bases). V was clipped by 7 bases and J by 4 bases, with 22 bases between them. In germline, CDR1 is SQVTM, CDR2 ANQGSEA. The length of the CDR3 is 16 residues.

The chain employs TRBV12-5 and TRBJ2-7; D might be TRBD1 (6 bases). Germline CDR1 reads LGHNT; CDR2 reads FRNRAP. The CDR3 runs 17 residues. Trimming took off 1 base at V and 0 bases at J, with 16 bases between the two ends. CDR3: CASGLEQGTGYSYEQYF. CDR3 DNA: TGTGCTAGTGGTTTGGAACAGGGAACCGGCTACTCCTACGAGCAGTACTTC.